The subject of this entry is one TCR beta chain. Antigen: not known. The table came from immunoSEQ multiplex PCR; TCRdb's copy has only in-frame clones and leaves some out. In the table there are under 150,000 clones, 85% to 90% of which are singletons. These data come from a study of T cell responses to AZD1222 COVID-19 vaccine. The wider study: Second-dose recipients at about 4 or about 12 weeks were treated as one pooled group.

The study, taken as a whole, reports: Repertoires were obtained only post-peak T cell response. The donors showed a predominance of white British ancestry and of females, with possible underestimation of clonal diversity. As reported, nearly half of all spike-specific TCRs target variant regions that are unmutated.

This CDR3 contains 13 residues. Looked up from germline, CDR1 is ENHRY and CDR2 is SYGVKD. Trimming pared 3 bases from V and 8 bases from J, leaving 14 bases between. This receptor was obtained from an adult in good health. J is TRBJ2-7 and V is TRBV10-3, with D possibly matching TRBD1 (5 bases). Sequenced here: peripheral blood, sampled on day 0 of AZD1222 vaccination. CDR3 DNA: TGTGCCATCAGTGACTTGCAGGGCGGCCAGCAGTACTTC. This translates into CAISDLQGGQQYF.